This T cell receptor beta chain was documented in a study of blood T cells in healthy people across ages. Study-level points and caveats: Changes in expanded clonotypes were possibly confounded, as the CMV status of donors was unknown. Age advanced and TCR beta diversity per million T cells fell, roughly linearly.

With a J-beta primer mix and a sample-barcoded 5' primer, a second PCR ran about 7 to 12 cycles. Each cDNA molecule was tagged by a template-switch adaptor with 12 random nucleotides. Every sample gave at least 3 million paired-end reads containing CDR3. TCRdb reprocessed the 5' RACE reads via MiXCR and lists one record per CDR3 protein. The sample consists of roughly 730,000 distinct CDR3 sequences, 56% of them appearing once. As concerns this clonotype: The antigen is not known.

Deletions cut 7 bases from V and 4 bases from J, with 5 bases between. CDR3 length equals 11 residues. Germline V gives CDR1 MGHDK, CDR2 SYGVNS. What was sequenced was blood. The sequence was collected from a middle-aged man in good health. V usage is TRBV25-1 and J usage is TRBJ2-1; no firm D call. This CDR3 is CASNIYNEQFF. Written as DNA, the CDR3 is TGTGCCAGCAACATTTACAATGAGCAGTTCTTC.